This TCR beta chain was captured in a study of blood T cell repertoires in COVID-19. Overall study: Samples came from the United States, Italy and Spain, spanning acute and convalescent COVID-19. T cells, B-cell-depleted T cells, or PBMCs supplied cDNA or gDNA.

Study processing details: Reference gene primer amplification in the assay estimated nucleated cell counts. Only in-frame clones appear in the TCRdb table, and some are missing; sequencing was by immunoSEQ multiplex PCR. V and J calls and clone size come straight from that table; D and trimming were deduced from the DNA. The repertoire holds 75,000 to 90,000 clones, with 75% to 85% as singletons. The CDR3 is made up of 17 amino acids. The J segment lost 1 base and the V segment lost 3 bases, leaving 9 bases of the junction unmatched. Germline CDR1 reads ENHRY; CDR2 reads SYGVKD. The chain combines TRBV10-3 with TRBJ1-2; 9 nucleotides line up with TRBD1. The specimen sequenced was peripheral blood. The source of this sequence is a woman in her 70s with acute or convalescent COVID-19. In DNA, the CDR3 is TGTGCCATCAGTGAAGGACAGGGGATCGGATTTAACTATGGCTACACCTTC. It specifies CAISEGQGIGFNYGYTF.